Listed here are 29 T cell receptor beta chains from one sample, sequenced in a study of regulatory T cells in long-lasting Graves disease. Indicated time point: newly diagnosed GD, antithyroid drugs for less than 3 months. After RNA was extracted from PBMCs, the TCR library was made from it. Researchers made TCR beta libraries by using iRepertoire HTBI primers and running Arm-PCR on CDR3 regions. Via MiXCR, TCRdb re-called the multiplex PCR reads, giving one row per CDR3 protein. The table has a few hundred thousand distinct CDR3 sequences, about a sixth seen once; the top ten hold just under 30%. Another study also made use of these data, one on T cells in Graves' hyperthyroidism and ophthalmopathy.

The material was peripheral blood mononuclear cells (PBMCs), obtained at new diagnosis, from a patient treated with antithyroid drugs. Every receptor here comes from a man aged 40-50 years with Graves disease.

The chain joins TRBV5-1 to TRBJ2-1, with 7 bases fitting TRBD1. V dropped 0 bases and J dropped 4; count of bases not matched to a gene: 10. Germline V gene lookup returns CDR1 SGHRS and CDR2 YFSETQ. CDR3 length: 17 amino acids. The CDR3 region is CASSLVPRDRDYNEQFF. The CDR3 nucleotides read TGCGCCAGCAGCTTGGTTCCCCGGGACAGAGATTACAATGAGCAGTTCTTC. Filled out from reference TRBV5-1 and TRBJ2-1, the complete variable domain reads KAGVTQTPRYLIKTRGQQVTLSCSPISGHRSVSWYQQTPGQGLQFLFEYFSETQRNKGNFPGRFSGRQFSNSRSEMNVSTLELGDSALYLCASSLVPRDRDYNEQFFGPGTRLTVL.

The chain is built from TRBV3-1 and TRBJ2-1, with D possibly being TRBD1 or TRBD2 (7 bases each). Per the germline V gene, CDR1 is LGHDT and CDR2 is YNNKEL (reference sequence). V lost 4 bases to trimming and J lost 14 bases, with 21 bases between them. The CDR3 runs to 14 residues. Here the CDR3 DNA reads TGTGCCAGCAGCCCGACTAGCAGGGGGAGAGTGAAGTTCTTC. Residues: CASSPTSRGRVKFF.

The V call is TRBV30, the J call TRBJ2-1; the D is unclear. The J call is uncertain, as TRBJ2-5 better fits the DNA end. The CDR3 is 12 residues long. CDR1 is GTSNPN and CDR2 is SVGIG in the germline V gene (reference sequence). The CDR3 protein is CAWSRLQETQYF. In nucleotides, the CDR3 is TGTGCCTGGAGTCGTTTGCAAGAGACCCAGTACTTC.

This clonotype was observed many times. The V and J genes are TRBV7-2 and TRBJ1-5, with TRBD1 identical over 9 bases. Germline lookup yields CDR1 SGHTA and CDR2 FQGNSA. V shed 5 bases, J shed 5 bases, and the junction held 4 bases outside the gene matches. This CDR3 region has 14 residues. CDR3 residues: CASSTGTGYQPQHF. The CDR3 bases are TGTGCCAGCAGCACAGGGACAGGGTATCAGCCCCAGCATTTT. The entire variable domain, with the rest obtained from reference TRBV7-2 and TRBJ1-5, is as follows: GAGVSQSPSNKVTEKGKDVELRCDPISGHTALYWYRQSLGQGLEFLIYFQGNSAPDKSGLPSDRFSAERTGGSVSTLTIQRTQQEDSAVYLCASSTGTGYQPQHFGDGTRLSIL.

This clonotype was counted at least ten times. CDR3 in DNA: TGTGCCAGCAGTGGGACAGGGGGTGCAGCAGCCCTCCACTTT. It codes for CASSGTGGAAALHF. The chain couples TRBV2 to TRBJ1-6; TRBD1 aligns across 10 bases. The trim removed 4 bases at V and 14 bases at J, leaving 8 bases unmatched. The CDR3 spans 14 residues. Germline V gene lookup returns CDR1 SNHLY and CDR2 FYNNEI.

This clonotype was seen ten or more times. J is TRBJ2-5 and V is TRBV3-1; 8 nucleotides match TRBD1. The germline gives CDR1 LGHDT, CDR2 YNNKEL (reference sequence). The CDR3 has 14 residues. V lost 4 bases to trimming and J lost 4 bases; unmatched junction nucleotides: 5. The CDR3 reads CASSLTGEGETQYF. Here the CDR3 DNA reads TGTGCCAGCAGCCTGACAGGGGAAGGAGAGACCCAGTACTTC.

This clonotype was seen a few times. The J gene is TRBJ2-2, the V gene TRBV3-1, with D perhaps being TRBD1 or TRBD2 (5 bases each). V was clipped by 0 bases and J by 9 bases, with 17 bases between them. The CDR3 is made up of 16 amino acids. Germline V CDR1 and CDR2: LGHDT, YNNKEL (reference sequence). CDR3 in amino acids: CASSQEDWGPDRELFF. As DNA, the CDR3 is TGTGCCAGCAGCCAAGAGGACTGGGGCCCCGACCGGGAGCTGTTTTTT.

This clonotype came up many times. The chain couples TRBV6-2 or TRBV6-3 to TRBJ2-1, with D maybe TRBD2 (7 bases). Trimming cost V 2 bases and J 6 bases, with 29 bases left between them. The length of the CDR3 is 20 residues. Germline assignment: CDR1 MNHEY and CDR2 SVGEGT. The CDR3: CASSYPGRGQKGPWINEQFF. CDR3 sequence (DNA): TGTGCCAGCAGTTACCCCGGGCGGGGGCAGAAGGGTCCCTGGATCAATGAGCAGTTCTTC.

This clonotype was detected a few times. The chain couples TRBV4-1 to TRBJ1-1; D is perhaps TRBD1 (5 bases). V was trimmed by 1 base and J by 7 bases, leaving 19 bases between them. The CDR3 totals 16 residues. Germline V gene sequence: CDR1 MGHRA, CDR2 YSYEKL. This chain's CDR3 is CASSQAPWRGRIEAFF. CDR3 in DNA: TGCGCCAGCAGCCAAGCCCCCTGGCGGGGCCGTATTGAAGCTTTCTTT.

This clonotype was detected ten times or more. The chain couples TRBV20-1 to TRBJ2-5; 7 positions agree with TRBD2. Trimming took 4 bases from V and 7 from J; bases not matched to a gene: 6. This CDR3 region has 12 residues. Germline V lookup: CDR1 DFQATT, CDR2 SNEGSKA (reference sequence). In DNA, the CDR3 is TGCAGTGCTATGGGGGGGAGTGTGACCCAGTACTTC. It translates to CSAMGGSVTQYF.

This clonotype was observed at least ten times. The chain carries TRBV12-5 and TRBJ1-2; D is perhaps TRBD1 (5 bases). The CDR3 is 12 amino acids. Trimming removed 7 bases from V and 5 bases from J, with 11 bases in between. The germline V gene encodes CDR1 LGHNT and CDR2 FRNRAP. The chain's CDR3 is CASAGAGYGYTF. CDR3 coding DNA: TGTGCTAGTGCCGGGGCTGGGTATGGCTACACCTTC.

This clonotype was counted a few times. The chain carries TRBV7-2 and TRBJ2-7; TRBD2 matches 8 bases. Germline CDR1 is SGHTA and CDR2 is FQGNSA. The CDR3 spans 14 residues. V lost 6 bases and J lost 2; bases outside the gene matches: 6. The CDR3 bases are TGTGCCAGCAGACCAGCGGGGGCAACCTACGAGCAGTACTTC. It yields the protein CASRPAGATYEQYF.

The J gene is TRBJ2-3, the V gene TRBV2; 8 bases match TRBD2. The CDR3 is made up of 15 amino acids. CDR1 and CDR2 from the germline V gene are SNHLY and FYNNEI. J gave up 4 bases and V 6 bases, and 9 bases lay outside the gene matches. The chain's CDR3 is CASSFLSGSPDTQYF. CDR3 coding DNA: TGTGCCAGCAGCTTTTTAAGCGGGAGTCCAGATACGCAGTATTTT.

Worth noting for this clonotype: A much larger clone differs from this one at a single base, so this may be a read error. The chain uses TRBV5-5 and TRBJ2-3; 10 nucleotides agree with TRBD1. The J call may be wrong; the DNA end is better matched by TRBJ2-7. Germline V gene lookup returns CDR1 SGHKS and CDR2 YYEKEE (reference sequence). This CDR3 has 16 residues. CDR3 residues: CASTRRGTGDIAEQYF. The CDR3 DNA reads TGTGCCAGCACCCGACGGGGGACAGGGGATATAGCTGAGCAGTACTTC.

The gene calls are TRBV7-9 and TRBJ2-5, with 8 bases aligning to TRBD2. Trimming removed 1 base from V and 1 base from J; junction bases left unmatched: 8. Per the germline V gene, CDR1 is SEHNR and CDR2 is FQNEAQ (reference sequence). The CDR3 is 17 residues long. The CDR3 sequence is CASSLEVIAGGQETQYF. CDR3 DNA: TGTGCCAGCAGCTTAGAAGTGATCGCGGGGGGCCAAGAGACCCAGTACTTC. Full variable domain (rest looked up from reference TRBV7-9 and TRBJ2-5): DTGVSQNPRHKITKRGQNVTFRCDPISEHNRLYWYRQTLGQGPEFLTYFQNEAQLEKSRLLSDRFSAERPKGSFSTLEIQRTEQGDSAMYLCASSLEVIAGGQETQYFGPGTRLLVL.

This clonotype was observed many times. The chain joins TRBV30 to TRBJ2-1; TRBD2 matches 9 bases. With V trimmed by 5 bases and J by 2 bases, 4 bases remained unmatched. Germline V gene lookup returns CDR1 GTSNPN and CDR2 SVGIG (reference sequence). The CDR3 is 14 residues long. The CDR3 loop reads CAWHRGGAYNEQFF. The CDR3, as DNA: TGTGCCTGGCACCGCGGGGGGGCCTACAATGAGCAGTTCTTC.

Regarding this clonotype: This likely traces to a read error, being one base from a far larger clone. The rearrangement uses TRBV28 and TRBJ2-5, with TRBD1 matching over 9 bases. Judging by the DNA end, TRBJ2-1 fits better; the J call may be wrong. Germline CDR1 MDHEN, CDR2 SYDVKM. The CDR3 loop spans 13 amino acids. CDR3 in amino acids: CAGSMGQGMTQFF. The CDR3 DNA reads as TGTGCCGGCAGTATGGGACAGGGAATGACGCAGTTCTTC.

The CDR3 DNA sequence: TGTGCCAGCACCACTTGGGGTTCTAAGGATGGTTGGTATCGGCAGTACTTC. This gives the protein CASTTWGSKDGWYRQYF. The chain is built from TRBV28 and TRBJ2-7, with no clear D. CDR3 length: 17 residues. The germline CDR1 and CDR2 sequences are MDHEN and SYDVKM. Trimming removed 7 bases from V and 9 bases from J, with 31 bases in between.

This clonotype was observed many times. The chain employs TRBV27 and TRBJ1-6; TRBD1 matches at 7 bases. V was clipped by 6 bases and J by 10 bases; unmatched bases: 9. The CDR3 is 14 amino acids. Germline V gene sequence: CDR1 MNHEY, CDR2 SMNVEV (reference sequence). This CDR3 is CASRRRTGLSPLHF. CDR3 nucleotide sequence: TGTGCCAGCAGGAGACGGACAGGTCTCTCACCCCTCCACTTT.

This clonotype occurred a few times. The chain recombines TRBV14 with TRBJ1-2, with D possibly being TRBD1 (5 bases). The V gene lost 1 base and the J gene lost 5 bases, with 17 bases spanning the gap. The germline CDR1 and CDR2 sequences are SGHDN and FVKESK. This CDR3 has 16 amino acids. The CDR3 spells CASSQGVLTAGYGYTF. The CDR3 DNA sequence: TGTGCCAGCAGCCAAGGGGTCTTGACAGCGGGATATGGCTACACCTTC.

The gene calls are TRBV11-3 and TRBJ2-2, with D possibly TRBD1 on 6 matching bases. Germline V gene lookup returns CDR1 SGHNT and CDR2 YENEEA. V gave up 5 bases and J gave up 1 base, with 26 bases separating them. The CDR3 spans 20 residues. CDR3 in amino acids: CASSLNYLAKTGLNTGELFF. The CDR3 DNA follows: TGTGCCAGCAGCCTGAATTATTTGGCGAAGACAGGCTTGAACACCGGGGAGCTGTTTTTT.

The sample holds many counts of this clonotype. This chain joins TRBV20-1 and TRBJ2-3; D is perhaps TRBD2 (5 bases). The CDR3 sequence is 13 residues long. Germline CDR1 is DFQATT and CDR2 is SNEGSKA (reference sequence). The V gene lost 5 bases and the J gene lost 1 base, with 10 bases spanning the gap. The CDR3 DNA sequence: TGCAGTGCTGTATACGGGGGCACAGATACGCAGTATTTT. The encoded protein is CSAVYGGTDTQYF.

This clonotype was observed at least ten times. The chain employs TRBV5-5 and TRBJ2-7; TRBD1 aligns across 9 bases. The junction had 12 bases not matched to a gene; V was cut back by 5 bases and J by 3 bases. This CDR3 is built from 16 residues. Germline CDR1 is SGHKS and CDR2 is YYEKEE (reference sequence). As DNA, the CDR3 is TGTGCCAGCAGTCCCGCACCACAGGGGGCTAACTACGAGCAGTACTTC. This codes for CASSPAPQGANYEQYF.

The chain is built from TRBV6-2 or TRBV6-3 and TRBJ2-7; TRBD2 matches at 9 bases. Germline V gene lookup returns CDR1 MNHEY and CDR2 SVGEGT. The CDR3 totals 15 residues. The junction had 5 bases not matched to a gene; V was cut back by 2 bases and J by 3 bases. The CDR3 bases are TGTGCCAGCAGTTACCAGACTAGCGGAGGCTACGAGCAGTACTTC. This translates into CASSYQTSGGYEQYF.

This clonotype was seen more than once but under ten times. J is TRBJ1-1 and V is TRBV10-3; possible D gene TRBD1, 6 bases. Per germline, CDR1 ENHRY and CDR2 SYGVKD. V dropped 4 bases and J dropped 1 base, with 19 bases sitting between them. The CDR3 spans 17 residues. Here the CDR3 reads CAISGNNAGASNTEAFF. The CDR3 region has the DNA TGTGCCATCAGTGGAAACAATGCAGGGGCCTCGAACACTGAAGCTTTCTTT.

This clonotype was seen more than once but under ten times. This chain uses TRBV3-1 with TRBJ2-2; D ambiguous. Deletions cut 2 bases from V and 0 bases from J, with 10 bases between. Germline CDR1 LGHDT, CDR2 YNNKEL (reference sequence). The CDR3 totals 16 residues. CDR3 residues: CASSQNTASNTGELFF. In nucleotides, the CDR3 is TGTGCCAGCAGCCAAAATACAGCCTCGAACACCGGGGAGCTGTTTTTT.

The sample holds many counts of this clonotype. This chain connects TRBV2 to TRBJ1-1, with D possibly TRBD1 on 6 matching bases. Trimming took 6 bases from V and 7 from J, leaving 36 bases between them. Per the germline V gene, CDR1 is SNHLY and CDR2 is FYNNEI. The CDR3 is 20 residues long. In DNA form, the CDR3 reads TGTGCCAGCAGCCCCCTGACGGGGGGCTTTTCGGCTTTTGGAGGCGATGAAGCTTTCTTT. Translation gives CASSPLTGGFSAFGGDEAFF.

This clonotype was counted between two and nine times. V usage is TRBV19 and J usage is TRBJ1-6; 7 nucleotides agree with TRBD1. Germline V gene sequence: CDR1 LNHDA, CDR2 SQIVND (reference sequence). Trimming took 5 bases from V and 8 from J; bases not matched to a gene: 3. This CDR3 region has 13 residues. CDR3 sequence: CASSGTAHSPLHF. CDR3 coding DNA: TGTGCCAGTAGTGGGACAGCTCATTCACCCCTCCACTTT.

The chain has TRBV14 and TRBJ1-3; 7 bases line up with TRBD1. Per germline, CDR1 SGHDN and CDR2 FVKESK. This CDR3 spans 19 amino acids. V was pared by 0 bases and J by 0 bases, with 11 bases of the junction left unmatched. In DNA form, the CDR3 reads TGTGCCAGCAGCCAAGATTCCCTCCTGGGACAGCCCTCTGGAAACACCATATATTTT. It specifies CASSQDSLLGQPSGNTIYF.